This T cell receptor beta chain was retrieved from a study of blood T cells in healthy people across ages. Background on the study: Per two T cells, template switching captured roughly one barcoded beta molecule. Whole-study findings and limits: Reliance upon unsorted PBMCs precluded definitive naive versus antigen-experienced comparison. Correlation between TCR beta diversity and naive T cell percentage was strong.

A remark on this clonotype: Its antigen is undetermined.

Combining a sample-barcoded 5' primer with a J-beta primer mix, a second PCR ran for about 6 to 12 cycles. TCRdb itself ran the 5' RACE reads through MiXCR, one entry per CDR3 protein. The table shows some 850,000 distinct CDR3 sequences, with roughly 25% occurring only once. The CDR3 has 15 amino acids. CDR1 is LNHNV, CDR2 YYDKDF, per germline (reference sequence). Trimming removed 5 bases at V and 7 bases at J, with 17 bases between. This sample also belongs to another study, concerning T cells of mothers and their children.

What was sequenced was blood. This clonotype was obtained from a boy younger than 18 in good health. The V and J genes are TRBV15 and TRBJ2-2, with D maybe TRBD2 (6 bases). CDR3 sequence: CATSEEWAGHGELFF. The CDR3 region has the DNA TGTGCCACCAGCGAAGAATGGGCGGGGCACGGGGAGCTGTTTTTT.